The 11 T cell receptor beta chains presented below share a single source sample, sequenced in a study of blood T cell repertoires in COVID-19. The protocol was immunoSEQ multiplex PCR, while the TCRdb copy is restricted to in-frame clones and leaves out a portion. The sample shows 250,000 to 350,000 clones, roughly 87% of them seen only once. Sequenced input: PBMCs or T cells enriched from blood (not recorded which). The receptors derive from a woman aged 18-35 years who had recovered from COVID-19.

V is TRBV10-3 and J is TRBJ1-5, with TRBD1 matching over 8 bases. CDR1 and CDR2 from the germline V gene are ENHRY and SYGVKD. The V gene end was trimmed by 6 bases and the J gene end by 6 bases; junction bases not matched to a gene: 10. There are 15 residues in the CDR3. CDR3 DNA: TGTGCCATCAGAGACGACAGGGGCGAGGGTCAGCCCCAGCATTTT. It is translated as CAIRDDRGEGQPQHF.

This chain joins TRBV10-3 and TRBJ2-7, with 7 bases matching TRBD1. The V segment lost 3 bases and the J segment 1 base; nucleotides outside the gene matches: 3. This CDR3 has 14 amino acids. CDR1 is ENHRY and CDR2 is SYGVKD in the germline V gene. The CDR3 DNA reads TGTGCCATCAGTGACCGGGACAGATCCTACGAGCAGTACTTC. Translation gives CAISDRDRSYEQYF.

The chain combines TRBV18 with TRBJ2-3; 8 bases agree with TRBD2. Germline trimming cut 0 bases from V and 1 base from J; bases unmatched to any gene: 0. From germline, CDR1 is KGHSH and CDR2 LQKENI. The CDR3 covers 15 residues. As DNA, the CDR3 is TGTGCCAGCTCACCACCGACTAGCGGCACAGATACGCAGTATTTT. Its translation is CASSPPTSGTDTQYF.

The chain recombines TRBV5-1 with TRBJ2-7, with 10 bases that match TRBD1. There are 14 residues in the CDR3. J gave up 5 bases and V 4 bases, and 6 bases lay outside the gene matches. The germline V gene has CDR1 SGHRS and CDR2 YFSETQ. Here the CDR3 DNA reads TGCGCCAGCAGCCCGGACAGGGGGGGGGACGAGCAGTACTTC. The encoded protein is CASSPDRGGDEQYF.

This chain links TRBV11-1 with TRBJ2-5; the match to TRBD1 covers 8 bases. Losses at the gene ends were 5 bases for V and 3 bases for J; bases not matched to a gene: 8. The length of the CDR3 is 15 residues. Germline CDR1 reads SGHAT; CDR2 reads FQDESV (reference sequence). The CDR3 region has the DNA TGTGCCAGCAGCCTCGGGACAGGATCTGAAGAGACCCAGTACTTC. Its protein is CASSLGTGSEETQYF.

The chain links TRBV19 to TRBJ1-1, with D perhaps matching TRBD1 (6 bases). In germline, CDR1 is LNHDA, CDR2 SQIVND (reference sequence). The CDR3 is 13 amino acids. V was shortened by 8 bases and J by 3 bases, with 13 bases between the two germline ends. CDR3 DNA sequence: TGTGCCAGTCTTCACAGGGCGTACACTGAAGCTTTCTTT. It translates to CASLHRAYTEAFF.

The chain combines TRBV7-8 with TRBJ1-1; tentative D call: TRBD1 (5 bases). CDR3 length: 14 residues. Trimming left V 1 base short and J 4 bases short, with 10 bases between. Germline CDR1 and CDR2: SGHVS and FQNEAQ. For the CDR3, the DNA is TGTGCCAGCAGCTTAGAAGCAGGGTCCACTGAAGCTTTCTTT. It translates to CASSLEAGSTEAFF.

CDR3 DNA: TGTGCCATCAGTGAGGGCCAGGTGAACACTGAAGCTTTCTTT. It is translated as CAISEGQVNTEAFF. This chain uses TRBV10-3 with TRBJ1-1; D remains ambiguous. V was clipped by 2 bases and J by 0 bases, with 7 bases between them. The CDR3 is 14 residues long. CDR1 and CDR2 from the germline V gene are ENHRY and SYGVKD.

This chain connects TRBV6-2 or TRBV6-3 to TRBJ1-1; D unclear. Germline V gene data show CDR1 as MNHEY and CDR2 as SVGEGT. V dropped 6 bases and J dropped 1 base, with 9 bases sitting between them. CDR3 length equals 13 residues. The CDR3 here is CASSRHRNTEAFF. The CDR3 DNA follows: TGTGCCAGCAGCCGCCACAGGAACACTGAAGCTTTCTTT.

This chain connects TRBV5-1 to TRBJ1-1; weak D call: TRBD1 (5 bases). The V and J ends lost 0 bases and 1 base respectively, with 10 bases between them. Germline loops: CDR1 SGHRS, CDR2 YFSETQ. The CDR3 contains 15 residues. CDR3 coding DNA: TGCGCCAGCAGCTTGGTTCGCCAGGGGAACACTGAAGCTTTCTTT. Its translation is CASSLVRQGNTEAFF.

The chain has TRBV4-3 and TRBJ1-2; 11 bases fit TRBD1. The CDR3 totals 17 residues. The trim removed 2 bases at V and 7 bases at J, leaving 12 bases unmatched. Looked up from germline, CDR1 is LGHNA and CDR2 is YSLEER. CDR3 nucleotide sequence: TGCGCCAGCAGCCAAACAACCGGGACAGGGGGTGGGGGTGGCTACACCTTC. Its protein is CASSQTTGTGGGGGYTF.